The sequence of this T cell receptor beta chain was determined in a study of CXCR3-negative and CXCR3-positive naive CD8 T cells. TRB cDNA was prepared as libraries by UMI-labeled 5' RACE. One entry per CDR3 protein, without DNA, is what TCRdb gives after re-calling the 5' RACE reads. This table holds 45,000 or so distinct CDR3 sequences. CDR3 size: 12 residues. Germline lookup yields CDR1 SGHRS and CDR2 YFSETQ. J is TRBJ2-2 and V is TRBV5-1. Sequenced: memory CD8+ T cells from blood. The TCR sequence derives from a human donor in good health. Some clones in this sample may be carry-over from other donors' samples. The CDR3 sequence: CASMPNTGELFF.